This T cell receptor beta chain originates from a study of shared clonotypes between healthy human individuals. General observations from the study: Genetic and exposure-history diversity was limited by the small donor number.

Some clones are missing from TCRdb's copy, which holds only in-frame ones; the method was immunoSEQ multiplex PCR. The sample has 450,000 to 500,000 clones, roughly 80% seen once; the top ten hold roughly 13%. Looked up from germline, CDR1 is SGHNT and CDR2 is YYREEE (reference sequence). V was trimmed by 4 bases and J by 5 bases, leaving 24 bases between them. The CDR3 has 17 residues. Comment on this clone: No antigen is known for it.

Source material: PBMCs. This sequence joins TRBV5-4 and TRBJ2-5; D possibly corresponds to TRBD2 (6 bases). This clonotype was sampled from a woman aged 40 to 49 in good health. Some clones in this sample may be carry-over from other donors' samples. Here the CDR3 DNA reads TGTGCCAGCAGCCGGCTCCCTGGACTACTAGTGGTGGAGACCCAGTACTTC. Its translation is CASSRLPGLLVVETQYF.